The rows below give T cell receptor beta chains drawn from one sample of a study of blood T cell repertoires in COVID-19. Measured with immunoSEQ multiplex PCR; TCRdb has only the in-frame clones, and not every one. The table has about 180,000 clones, 85% to 90% seen once. What was sequenced was peripheral blood. The origin of the receptors is a man in his 60s with COVID-19, enrolled during active disease. Each CDR3 is given with its conserved first and last residue. The D gene is left open where the match is weak. Only part of the rows carry a size: once, few, many, or a class if the clone is expanded.

v_call	d_call	clone_size	j_call	cdr3_nt	cdr3_aa
TRBV25-1	TRBD1	.	TRBJ1-4	TGTGCCAGCAGTGACCTGAGCAGGGGGTCTAATGAAAAACTGTTTTTT	CASSDLSRGSNEKLFF
TRBV11-3	TRBD1	once	TRBJ2-7	TGTGCCAGCAGCTTAGTAGGGACAGGGGGCTACGAGCAGTACTTC	CASSLVGTGGYEQYF
TRBV19	.	.	TRBJ1-1	TGTGCCAGTAGTAGCACGGCCGGGGGCACTGAAGCTTTCTTT	CASSSTAGGTEAFF
TRBV29-1	.	.	TRBJ2-3	TGCAGCGTTGAATCATCCTGGGAGGTGCAGTATTTT	CSVESSWEVQYF
TRBV6-5	TRBD2	once	TRBJ2-4	TGTGCCAGCAGTTCCTTAGCGGGAGGGAAAAACATTCAGTACTTC	CASSSLAGGKNIQYF
TRBV7-3	TRBD2	.	TRBJ2-1	TGTGCCAGCAGCTTAACTGGGACTAGCGGGGGATACAATGAGCAGTTCTTC	CASSLTGTSGGYNEQFF
TRBV3-1/TRBV3-2	.	few	TRBJ2-7	TGTGCCAGCAGCCAACAGGGGAGTAAGGACGAGCAGTACTTC	CASSQQGSKDEQYF
TRBV5-4	TRBD2	.	TRBJ2-1	TGTGCCAGCAGCCTACTCGCTGGGACTAGCGGATACAATGAGCAGTTCTTC	CASSLLAGTSGYNEQFF
TRBV7-6	TRBD2	.	TRBJ2-7	TGTGCCAGCAGCGCGCTAGCGGGAAACTACGAGCAGTACTTC	CASSALAGNYEQYF
TRBV7-8	TRBD1	.	TRBJ2-2	TGTGCCAGCAGCTCTTCGACAGGGGAAACCGGGGAGCTGTTTTTT	CASSSSTGETGELFF
TRBV15	.	.	TRBJ1-2	TGTGCCACCAGCAGAGATACGGGCAGGGTGATTGGCTACACCTTC	CATSRDTGRVIGYTF
TRBV24-1	TRBD1	.	TRBJ1-1	TGTGCCACCAGTGATAGTTACCGGGACAGTGAAGCTTTCTTT	CATSDSYRDSEAFF
TRBV5-4	.	.	TRBJ1-2	TGTGCCAGCAGCTTCCAGGGGCAGCGAGATGGCTACACCTTC	CASSFQGQRDGYTF
TRBV10-2	.	.	TRBJ2-3	TGCGCCAGCAGTGCTAACTCAGCAGGAGATACGCAGTATTTT	CASSANSAGDTQYF
TRBV18	TRBD1	.	TRBJ1-1	TGTGCCAGCTCACCAGACAGGGGGCGGAATACTGAAGCTTTCTTT	CASSPDRGRNTEAFF
TRBV9	.	.	TRBJ1-4	TGTGCCAGCAGCGTTGGAGGAACTAATGAAAAACTGTTTTTT	CASSVGGTNEKLFF